The rows below give T cell receptor beta chains drawn from one sample of a study of blood T cell repertoires in COVID-19. TCRdb keeps only in-frame clones here, not all; method: immunoSEQ multiplex PCR. The sample has nearly 110,000 clones; roughly 90% are singletons. Material for sequencing was peripheral blood. The receptors were gathered from a man between 40 and 49 years old with active or convalescent COVID-19. CDR3s include the opening cysteine and the closing phenylalanine or tryptophan.

13 TRBJ1-5 TRBV28 CASIGQGSQPQHF
16 TRBJ2-3 TRBV6-2/TRBV6-3 CASSYPTGVRTDTQYF
16 TRBJ2-2 TRBV4-3 CASSVRLAGVTGELFF
19 TRBJ2-1 TRBV24-1 CATSDLGTSGSLQDNEQFF
13 TRBJ2-7 TRBV10-3 CAISELQGGEQYF
13 TRBJ1-2 TRBV30 CAWSVQGRSGYTF
16 TRBJ1-1 TRBV28 CASSPPLDRGPQSAFF
20 TRBJ1-3 TRBV28 CASRRVGVDTGPSSGNTIYF
15 TRBJ1-4 TRBV7-9 CASRGRQALNEKLFF
15 TRBJ2-3 TRBV9 CASSVVDRGTDTQYF
15 TRBJ2-2 TRBV30 CAWSFSSRRAGELFF
14 TRBJ1-1 TRBV28 CASSLQQGDTEAFF
17 TRBJ1-4 TRBV4-1 CASSHGKQGGNGEKLFF
15 TRBJ1-3 TRBV28 CASRKQGIPGNTIYF
13 TRBJ2-7 TRBV30 CACTTSRLGEQYF
16 TRBJ2-3 TRBV10-1 CASSPLAGGGTDTQYF
14 TRBJ2-3 TRBV7-9 CASSLVRVTDTQYF
16 TRBJ2-3 TRBV5-6 CASSLYSGTSTDTQYF
12 TRBJ2-3 TRBV10-3 CAISEYRGTQYF
14 TRBJ2-3 TRBV9 CASSVMEMDNTQYF
15 TRBJ1-1 TRBV27 CASNKNRQGITEAFF
13 TRBJ1-1 TRBV6-4 CASRQGLWTEAFF
16 TRBJ2-1 TRBV23-1 CASSRTGTSGYNEQFF
16 TRBJ2-3 TRBV4-1 CASSPGQGSNRDTQYF
15 TRBJ1-1 TRBV9 CASSSQGQMNTEAFF
13 TRBJ1-1 TRBV9 CASSGTQGTEAFF
14 TRBJ1-2 TRBV5-1 CASSHGQENYGYTF
11 TRBJ2-7 TRBV28 CASSYDYEQYF
16 TRBJ1-2 TRBV29-1 CSVEGAGTRGNYGYTF
16 TRBJ2-7 TRBV5-6 CASSRDRVETGPEQYF
14 TRBJ2-7 TRBV27 CASSSNRDRYEQYF
16 TRBJ2-7 TRBV10-3 CAISDGALAGTYEQYF
15 TRBJ2-7 TRBV6-5 CASSRLADNSYEQYF
15 TRBJ2-7 TRBV18 CASSQGGQVVYEQYF
11 TRBJ2-1 TRBV6-4 CASSVRDLLFF
16 TRBJ1-1 TRBV14 CASSQGGSYMNTEAFF
11 TRBJ2-5 TRBV5-1 CASSFAETQYF
14 TRBJ1-1 TRBV7-2 CASSPRQGWTEAFF
18 TRBJ1-6 TRBV27 CASIGVSASALRGSPLHF
17 TRBJ2-1 TRBV28 CASSPASSGPSYNEQFF
13 TRBJ2-5 TRBV7-7 CASSLALLRTQYF
15 TRBJ1-4 TRBV5-1 CASSPEGAGNEKLFF
13 TRBJ2-7 TRBV7-2 CASSVGQLYEQYF
14 TRBJ2-5 TRBV7-9 CASSLRVLQETQYF
14 TRBJ1-5 TRBV7-2 CASSSRQGNQPQHF
13 TRBJ1-1 TRBV5-6 CASSRGGNTEAFF
14 TRBJ2-7 TRBV27 CASSGGTGFYEQYF
14 TRBJ2-5 TRBV7-8 CASSLDYNQETQYF
14 TRBJ1-4 TRBV5-1 CASSLDTAGEKLFF
16 TRBJ2-1 TRBV5-1 CASSLVFGGNNNEQFF